Following are 13 T cell receptor beta chains from one sample sequenced in a study of Ad26.COV2.S vaccination and SARS-CoV-2 variants. Treatment of the sample: approximately 18 received Ad26.COV2.S at low or high dose, single or two shots; roughly five received placebo; per-sample allocation not given. Sampling took place 63 days after the first vaccine or placebo injection. The protocol was immunoSEQ multiplex PCR, while the TCRdb copy is restricted to in-frame clones and leaves out a portion. The top ten hold around 2% of the sample, which has more than 300,000 clones, just over 85% seen once. This specimen consisted of peripheral blood, obtained in a trial of Ad26.COV2.S vaccine versus placebo. These receptors all come from a person aged 18-60 years who received the Ad26.COV2.S COVID-19 vaccine or a placebo.

The chain couples TRBV3-1 (or the pseudogene TRBV3-2) to TRBJ2-5; D uncertain. CDR3 length: 15 residues. Trimming removed 1 base at V and 4 bases at J, with 13 bases between. The germline gives CDR1 LGHDT, CDR2 YNNKEL (reference sequence). The CDR3: CASSQGGTFGETQYF. CDR3 nucleotide sequence: TGTGCCAGCAGCCAAGGTGGCACCTTCGGAGAGACCCAGTACTTC.

The chain joins TRBV18 to TRBJ1-4; no clear D. Germline CDR1 is KGHSH and CDR2 is LQKENI. Trimming left V 3 bases short and J 0 bases short, with 11 bases between. This CDR3 region has 16 residues. DNA for the CDR3: TGTGCCAGCTCACCCACTGTTGGAGCAACTAATGAAAAACTGTTTTTT. Its translation: CASSPTVGATNEKLFF.

This chain uses TRBV6-4 with TRBJ2-3; TRBD1 matches at 10 bases. The junction had 8 bases not matched to a gene; V was cut back by 4 bases and J by 4 bases. This CDR3 has 16 amino acids. Per the germline V gene, CDR1 is MRHNA and CDR2 is SNTAGT. The CDR3 loop is CASSVDRGSKSDTQYF. CDR3 nucleotides: TGTGCCAGCAGTGTGGACAGGGGGAGTAAGTCAGATACGCAGTATTTT.

The chain carries TRBV3-1 (or the pseudogene TRBV3-2) and TRBJ2-1, with no clear D. Trimming cost V 3 bases and J 7 bases, with 7 bases left between them. From germline, CDR1 is LGHDT and CDR2 YNNKEL (reference sequence). CDR3 size: 12 residues. CDR3 bases: TGTGCCAGCAGCCACACCCCGAATGAGCAGTTCTTC. Residues: CASSHTPNEQFF.

The J gene is TRBJ1-2, the V gene TRBV5-8; D is uncertain. Trimming removed 5 bases at V and 0 bases at J, with 5 bases between. Germline-derived CDR1 and CDR2 are SGHTS and YDEGEE. CDR3 length: 12 amino acids. CDR3 loop: CASSYPNYGYTF. The DNA for the CDR3 is TGTGCCAGCAGTTATCCTAACTATGGCTACACCTTC.

V and J are TRBV9 and TRBJ1-3; D remains unclear. Trimming left V 3 bases short and J 1 base short, with 14 bases between. Per the germline V gene, CDR1 is SGDLS and CDR2 is YYNGEE. This CDR3 is built from 16 residues. Here the CDR3 DNA reads TGTGCCAGCAGCGCCCCGGAGGGTGTATCTGGAAACACCATATATTTT. Protein: CASSAPEGVSGNTIYF. The full variable domain, rest sourced from reference TRBV9 and TRBJ1-3, is DSGVTQTPKHLITATGQRVTLRCSPRSGDLSVYWYQQSLDQGLQFLIQYYNGEERAKGNILERFSAQQFPDLHSELNLSSLELGDSALYFCASSAPEGVSGNTIYFGEGSWLTVV.

The rearrangement uses TRBV11-2 and TRBJ1-1; D remains unclear. This CDR3 region has 11 residues. V shed 0 bases and J shed 7 bases, with 3 bases lying between them. CDR1 SGHAT and CDR2 FQNNGV come from the germline V gene. CDR3 amino acids: CASSLESEAFF. CDR3 nucleotide sequence: TGTGCCAGCAGCTTAGAGAGTGAAGCTTTCTTT.

The chain carries TRBV6-6 and TRBJ2-7; tentative D call: TRBD2 (5 bases). The V gene lost 4 bases and the J gene lost 3 bases, with 10 bases spanning the gap. This CDR3 contains 13 residues. Germline V CDR1 and CDR2: MNHNY, SVGAGI (reference sequence). CDR3 DNA sequence: TGTGCCAGCAGTTCCCAGGAGGACTACGAGCAGTACTTC. Encoded protein: CASSSQEDYEQYF.

This clone has more than one count but fewer than ten. V gene TRBV5-4 combines with J gene TRBJ1-2, with D hard to call. Germline V lookup: CDR1 SGHNT, CDR2 YYREEE (reference sequence). There are 12 residues in the CDR3. V was clipped by 4 bases and J by 6 bases, with 10 bases between them. As DNA, the CDR3 is TGTGCCAGCAGCGCGGGTGACGATGGCTACACCTTC. Translated, it gives CASSAGDDGYTF.

In its sample, this clone was seen a few times. The rearrangement links TRBV7-9 to TRBJ1-2, with D hard to call. Trimming removed 2 bases at V and 6 bases at J, with 13 bases between. The CDR3 runs 14 residues. In germline, CDR1 is SEHNR, CDR2 FQNEAQ (reference sequence). The CDR3 protein is CASSLSTGMHGYTF. CDR3 DNA sequence: TGTGCCAGCAGCTTAAGCACCGGGATGCATGGCTACACCTTC.

The chain uses TRBV4-1 and TRBJ1-2; no clear D gene. V lost 4 bases, J lost 4 bases, and 16 bases lay in between. This CDR3 region has 15 residues. The V gene's germline CDR1 is MGHRA and CDR2 YSYEKL. CDR3 protein: CASSLFDGGPYGYTF. The CDR3 region has the DNA TGCGCCAGCAGCCTCTTCGACGGCGGCCCCTATGGCTACACCTTC.

This chain uses TRBV9 with TRBJ1-2, with D unresolved. Germline CDR1 is SGDLS and CDR2 is YYNGEE. This CDR3 region has 12 residues. V lost 10 bases, J lost 10 bases, and 20 bases lay in between. CDR3 sequence: CAALPAGASYTF. The CDR3 region has the DNA TGTGCCGCTCTACCGGCAGGCGCGTCCTACACCTTC. Full variable domain (outside the CDR3, taken from reference TRBV9 and TRBJ1-2): DSGVTQTPKHLITATGQRVTLRCSPRSGDLSVYWYQQSLDQGLQFLIQYYNGEERAKGNILERFSAQQFPDLHSELNLSSLELGDSALYFCAALPAGASYTFGSGTRLTVV.

This clone showed up just a few times. The chain combines TRBV25-1 with TRBJ2-7, with D perhaps matching TRBD2 (5 bases). Germline V gives CDR1 MGHDK, CDR2 SYGVNS. CDR3 length equals 13 residues. V was pared by 4 bases and J by 6 bases, with 13 bases between. CDR3 in amino acids: CASSVREYIEQYF. CDR3 nucleotide sequence: TGTGCCAGCAGTGTCCGGGAATATATCGAGCAGTACTTC.